This entry concerns a single TCR beta chain. The target antigen is unknown. The data originate from a study of shared clonotypes between healthy human individuals. Study results and caveats: It was the few donors that limited the genetic and exposure-history diversity represented. The naive CD4 repertoires of several donors were compared, and 5% to 6.5% of clonotypes were shared.

Authors' data handling: Junction-only sequences produced by ImmunoSEQ had no quality scores, so filtering differed. Generated by immunoSEQ multiplex PCR, the TCRdb table keeps only in-frame clones and is missing some. The DNA was the basis for D and trimming; V, J and clone size are from that table. The data hold about 710,000 clones, with roughly 73% observed a single time. This TCR was sampled from a young woman in good health. Sequenced: memory CD4+ T cells sorted from blood. Subset here: CD45RA-negative fraction.

The CDR3 loop is CSARADRNTGELFF. DNA for the CDR3: TGCAGCGCTCGGGCTGACAGGAACACCGGGGAGCTGTTTTTT. The gene calls are TRBV29-1 and TRBJ2-2; tentative D call: TRBD1 (5 bases). The CDR3 extends over 14 amino acids. Trimming removed 7 bases from V and 1 base from J, with 13 bases in between. Germline CDR1 and CDR2: SQVTM and ANQGSEA.